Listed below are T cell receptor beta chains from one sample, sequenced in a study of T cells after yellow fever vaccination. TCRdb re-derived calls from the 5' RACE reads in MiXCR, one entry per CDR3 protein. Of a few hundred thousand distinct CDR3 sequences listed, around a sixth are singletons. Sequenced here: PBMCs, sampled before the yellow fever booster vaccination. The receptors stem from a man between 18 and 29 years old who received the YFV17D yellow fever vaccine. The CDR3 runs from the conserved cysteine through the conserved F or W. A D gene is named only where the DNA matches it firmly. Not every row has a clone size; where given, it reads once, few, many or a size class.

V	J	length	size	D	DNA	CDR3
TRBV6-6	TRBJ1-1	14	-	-	TGTGCCAGCCGAAAAAGGACAGAATCCTTTGAAGCTTTCTTT	CASRKRTESFEAFF
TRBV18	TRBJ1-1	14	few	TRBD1	TGTGCCAGCTCACCGGGACAGGGTATCACTGAAGCTTTCTTT	CASSPGQGITEAFF
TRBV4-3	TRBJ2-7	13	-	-	TGCGCCAGCAGCCAAGGGGGCGCGGGGGAGCAGTACTTC	CASSQGGAGEQYF
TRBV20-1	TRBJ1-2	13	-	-	TGCAGTGCTAGGGCCAGCAACATTGGTGGCTACACCTTC	CSARASNIGGYTF
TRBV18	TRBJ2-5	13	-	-	TGTGCCAGCTCATCCTCGATTGAAGAGACCCAGTACTTC	CASSSSIEETQYF
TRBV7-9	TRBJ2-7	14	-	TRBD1	TGTGCCAGCAGCTTTCGGGACAGCCCCTACGAGCAGTACTTC	CASSFRDSPYEQYF
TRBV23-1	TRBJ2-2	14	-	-	TGCGCCAGCAGTCATTCGGAAGGGCCCGGGGAGCTGTTTTTT	CASSHSEGPGELFF
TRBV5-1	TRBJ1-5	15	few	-	TGCGCCAGCAGCTTTAGTTCAGATGGCAATCAGCCCCAGCATTTT	CASSFSSDGNQPQHF
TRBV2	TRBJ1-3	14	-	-	TGTGCCAGCAGTGAACAGGGGACTGGAAACACCATATATTTT	CASSEQGTGNTIYF
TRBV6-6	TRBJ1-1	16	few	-	TGTGCCAGCAGTTACTCGACGGGGGTTGGGAACACTGAAGCTTTCTTT	CASSYSTGVGNTEAFF
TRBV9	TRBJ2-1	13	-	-	TGTGCCAGCAGCATAGGTACCTACAATGAGCAGTTCTTC	CASSIGTYNEQFF
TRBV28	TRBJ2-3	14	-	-	TGTGCCAGCAGTTGGGGCTATGGGGAAGATACGCAGTATTTT	CASSWGYGEDTQYF
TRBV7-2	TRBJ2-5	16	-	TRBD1	TGTGCCAGCAGCCTTTTCGGGACAGGGGGTTTGGAGACCCAGTACTTC	CASSLFGTGGLETQYF
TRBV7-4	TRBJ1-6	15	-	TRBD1	TGTGCCAGCAATAATCCGGGACAGTGGCCTCGGCCCCTCCACTTT	CASNNPGQWPRPLHF
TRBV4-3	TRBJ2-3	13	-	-	TGCGCCAGCAGCCAAGTCCGTACAGATACGCAGTATTTT	CASSQVRTDTQYF
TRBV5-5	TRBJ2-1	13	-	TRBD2	TGTGCCAGCAGCTCGGGGCGGGGGAACGAGCAGTTCTTC	CASSSGRGNEQFF
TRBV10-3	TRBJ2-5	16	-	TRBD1	TGTGCCATCAGTGAGGGCGGGACAGGGGAGGAAGAGACCCAGTACTTC	CAISEGGTGEEETQYF
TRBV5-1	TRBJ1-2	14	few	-	TGCGCCAGCAGCCCAGGACACCCCCAAGAAGGCTACACCTTC	CASSPGHPQEGYTF
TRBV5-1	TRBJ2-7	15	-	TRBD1	TGCGCCAGCACCGTGGCCGGGACAGGGGGTATCGAGCAGTACTTC	CASTVAGTGGIEQYF
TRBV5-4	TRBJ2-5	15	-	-	TGTGCCAGCAGCTCCCGAAGGGGGGGTGGAGAGACCCAGTACTTC	CASSSRRGGGETQYF
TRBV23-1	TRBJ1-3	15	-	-	TGCGCCAGCAGCCAATTCGGGAGCTCTGGAAACACCATATATTTT	CASSQFGSSGNTIYF
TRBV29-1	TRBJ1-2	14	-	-	TGCAGCGTTGGTGATGACGGGGGTCTTTATGGCTACACCTTC	CSVGDDGGLYGYTF
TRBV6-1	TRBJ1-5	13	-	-	TGTGCCAGTGGTGATGCAGGGCGGCAGCCCCAGCATTTT	CASGDAGRQPQHF
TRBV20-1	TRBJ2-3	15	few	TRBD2	TGCAGTGCTAGACGAGCGGGGGGCTCCACAGATACGCAGTATTTT	CSARRAGGSTDTQYF
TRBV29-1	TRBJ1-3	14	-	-	TGCAGCGTTGAGCCAGTTGACTCTGGAAACACCATATATTTT	CSVEPVDSGNTIYF
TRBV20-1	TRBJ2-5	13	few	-	TGCAGTGCTAGAGATTGGCTAGCAGAGACCCAGTACTTC	CSARDWLAETQYF
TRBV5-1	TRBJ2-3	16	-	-	TGCGCCAGCAGCTTGGGGCACCCCGGGGGCACAGATACGCAGTATTTT	CASSLGHPGGTDTQYF
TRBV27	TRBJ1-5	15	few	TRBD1	TGTGCCAGCAGGGCCGGGACAGGTCTCAATCAGCCCCAGCATTTT	CASRAGTGLNQPQHF
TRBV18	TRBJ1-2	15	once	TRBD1	TGTGCCAGCTCATCGGGACAGGGAGGGTATTATGGCTACACCTTC	CASSSGQGGYYGYTF
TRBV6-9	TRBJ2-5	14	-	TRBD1	TGTGCCAGCAGTTACCCTTACAGGGGAGAGACCCAGTACTTC	CASSYPYRGETQYF
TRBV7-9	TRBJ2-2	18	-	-	TGTGCCAGCAGCCCGACGACAGGGGTCGGGGAGGGCACCGGGGAGCTGTTTTTT	CASSPTTGVGEGTGELFF
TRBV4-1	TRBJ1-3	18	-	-	TGCGCCAGCAGCCGAGGCCCCGCCGCCGGGCGGGCGGGCAACACCATATATTTT	CASSRGPAAGRAGNTIYF
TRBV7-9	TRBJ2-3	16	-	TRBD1	TGTGCCAGCAGCGCGCGACAGGGTTTTTACGCAGATACGCAGTATTTT	CASSARQGFYADTQYF
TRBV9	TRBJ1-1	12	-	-	TGTGCCAGCAGCAACAGCAAAACTGAAGCTTTCTTT	CASSNSKTEAFF
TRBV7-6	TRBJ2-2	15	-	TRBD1	TGTGCCAGCAGCCCCCGGGACAGGGATCCCACGGAGCTGTTTTTT	CASSPRDRDPTELFF
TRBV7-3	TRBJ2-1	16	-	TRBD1	TGTGCCAGCAGCTTATCTGGGACAGGGGCCCCGGGTCAGCAGTTCTTC	CASSLSGTGAPGQQFF
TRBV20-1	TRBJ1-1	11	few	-	TGCGGATTCCAGAGGAACACTGAAGCTTTCTTT	CGFQRNTEAFF
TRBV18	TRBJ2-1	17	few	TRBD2	TGTGCCAGCTCACCACCACCGGGACTAGCGGGGGGCCAGGAGCAGTTCTTC	CASSPPPGLAGGQEQFF
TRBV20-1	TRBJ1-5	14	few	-	TGCAGTGCTACCCAGGGTGGCGGCAATCAGCCCCAGCATTTT	CSATQGGGNQPQHF
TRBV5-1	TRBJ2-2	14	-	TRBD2	TGCGCCAGCAGCCGGACTAGCGTGGGCGGGGAGCTGTTTTTT	CASSRTSVGGELFF
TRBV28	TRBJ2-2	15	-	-	TGTGCCAGCAGCAACCACAGGGTATTGTCCGGGGAGCTGTTTTTT	CASSNHRVLSGELFF
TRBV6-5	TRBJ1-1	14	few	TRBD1	TGTGCCAGCAGTTACGGAGGGGGCATCACTGAAGCTTTCTTT	CASSYGGGITEAFF
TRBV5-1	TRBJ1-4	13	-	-	TGCGCCAGCGGCGACAGCCGGTCAGAAAAACTGTTTTTT	CASGDSRSEKLFF
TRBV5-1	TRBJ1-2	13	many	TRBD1	TGCGCCAGCAGCCCCGACAGGGGTTATGGCTACACCTTC	CASSPDRGYGYTF
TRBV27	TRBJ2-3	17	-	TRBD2	TGTGCCAGCAGTTTACTCGGGACTAGCGGTATCACAGATACGCAGTATTTT	CASSLLGTSGITDTQYF
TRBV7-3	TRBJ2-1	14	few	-	TGTGCCAGCAGCCCACTCCCAGGGTACAATGAGCAGTTCTTC	CASSPLPGYNEQFF
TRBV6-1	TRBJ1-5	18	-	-	TGTGCCAGCAGTAATCGGTCTACAGGGACGATCGGAAGGCAGCCCCAGCATTTT	CASSNRSTGTIGRQPQHF
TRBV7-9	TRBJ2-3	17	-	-	TGTGCCAGCAGCTTAGGAGGCCTATCCGAAGTCACAGATACGCAGTATTTT	CASSLGGLSEVTDTQYF
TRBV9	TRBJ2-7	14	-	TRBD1	TGTGCCAGCAGCGTCGACAGGGCCTCCTACGAGCAGTACTTC	CASSVDRASYEQYF
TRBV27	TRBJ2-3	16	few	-	TGTGCCAGCAGTTTAACCCGCGCAGTGAGCACAGATACGCAGTATTTT	CASSLTRAVSTDTQYF
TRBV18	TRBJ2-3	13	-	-	TGTGCCAGCTCACCCGACAGCACAGATACGCTGTATTTT	CASSPDSTDTLYF
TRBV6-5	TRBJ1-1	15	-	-	TGTGCCAGCAGTTTAGGAGGGGGGAAGAACACTGAAGCTTTCTTT	CASSLGGGKNTEAFF
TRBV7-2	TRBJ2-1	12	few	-	TGTGCCAGCCGGGGGTCTTACAATGAGCAGTTCTTC	CASRGSYNEQFF
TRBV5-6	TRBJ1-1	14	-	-	TGTGCCAGCAGCTTCGGAGCAGGGAACACTGAAGCTTTCTTT	CASSFGAGNTEAFF
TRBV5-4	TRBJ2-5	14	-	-	TGTGCCAGTCGACCGGGACTGGAAGAAGAGACCCAGTACTTC	CASRPGLEEETQYF
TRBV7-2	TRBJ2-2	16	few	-	TGTGCCAGCAGCTCCAGAGGGAAGTTTCGAACCGGGGAGCTGTTTTTT	CASSSRGKFRTGELFF
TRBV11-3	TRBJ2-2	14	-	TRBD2	TGTGCCAGCAGCCCCGGGGGGGACACCGGGGAGCTGTTTTTT	CASSPGGDTGELFF